The text below deals with one T cell receptor beta chain. The specificity of this receptor is unknown. Here the CDR3 omits its conserved ending phenylalanine or tryptophan, so a read error is the likely source. The 39 donors, aged about 6 to 90 years, were systemically healthy Caucasian individuals from Russia. Each donor gave ten milliliters of peripheral blood, collected into EDTA-treated Vacutainer tubes. Ficoll-Paque density-gradient centrifugation was used to isolate PBMCs, with at least 6 million per sample. Total RNA was extracted from PBMCs with Trizol reagent, with at least 5.5 micrograms obtained per sample. For every donor, an aliquot of PBMCs went through flow cytometry to measure the percentages of naive CD45RAhigh/CD27high T cells. The CDR3 totals 14 residues, both ends included. The CDR3 DNA has 42 bases and is translated from base 1. V is trimmed back by 8 bases and J by 3 bases, and the junction contains 8 bases that no gene match accounts for.

The data were taken from a study of blood T cells in healthy people across ages (dated by TCRdb to the mid-2010s). Some background on the complete study: In model experiments, roughly one uniquely barcoded TCR beta cDNA molecule per two T cells was captured by template switching. The study measured age-related changes in TCR beta repertoire diversity using deep sequencing normalized with unique cDNA molecular identifiers. Four age groups were formed from the donors: young (average about 17 years), middle-aged (approximately 40), aged (around 68) and long-lived (less than 85). Two additional independent replicas of 1 million unique cDNA reads from the same blood draw were analyzed for two donors (one aged 18 to 30 and one aged 80 or older). Overall study outcomes, separate from this receptor: Estimates of total diversity based on one million sequenced T cells were considered lower bounds and underestimates. Compared with the aged group, the long-lived group had more naive CD4+ T cells, fewer expanded clones and increased TCR diversity, a pattern suggesting age selection. Bulk unsorted PBMC profiling prevented conclusive comparison of naive and antigen-experienced compartments. A strong correlation was found between observed TCR beta diversity and the percentage of naive T cells measured by flow cytometry. The CMV infection status of donors was not known, potentially confounding age-related changes in expanded clonotypes. As age increased, observed TCR beta diversity per million T cells dropped in a roughly linear way, and a significant reduction was already evident by age 40.

Library prep was done by 5' RACE. The sample was run on an Illumina HiSeq 2500. A second about 7 to 11 cycle PCR used a sample-barcoded 5' primer and a J-beta primer mix. A template-switch 5' adaptor carrying 12 random nucleotides introduced a unique molecular identifier onto each TCR beta cDNA molecule. Each sample yielded at least 2.5 million CDR3-containing paired-end reads. All of the RNA was converted into first-strand cDNA using the Mint cDNA synthesis kit, with a TRBC-specific oligonucleotide serving as the primer. Following uracil-DNA glycosylase treatment, a first 18-cycle PCR with universal primers M1SS and BC2_uni_R was performed on all cDNA. The paper's data handling went like this. For normalization, 1 million high-quality reads, each with a distinct molecular identifier, were randomly selected from each sample. Instead of being binned into consensus sequences, reads with shared molecular identifiers were discarded. MiTCR, set to a Q25 quality threshold and the strictest error-elimination algorithm, was used for CDR3 identification, clonotype clustering and error correction. A nonparametric unseen species model with Euler transformation was used to estimate a lower bound on total TCR beta diversity. The public sequencing data were trimmed at Q25 with fastp and processed into clonotypes with MiXCR by TCRdb, which kept only in-frame beta chains. Identical CDR3 proteins give one entry, which carries the most common genes and DNA. The V and J calls and clone size are TCRdb's, not the authors'. The table for this sample lists more than 650,000 distinct CDR3 sequences; roughly 24% of them were counted only once. In total, the top ten clones hold roughly 3.1% of the sample.

This sample was shared with a second study, whose subject was T cells of mothers and their children. From that second study: Nine systemically healthy Caucasian individuals, comprising three mothers and their six children, were included as donors. cDNA synthesis consumed the entire amount of extracted RNA, loaded at roughly 1.5 ug RNA in each 15 ul reaction. In the second PCR, sample barcodes and 2-4 random nucleotides were introduced via the M1S primer. Each mother yielded over 9 million TCR beta CDR3 reads and each child some 3 million reads. Thymic selection shapes the output of TCR recombination in a similar way in related and unrelated pairs, and inherited differences have a minor effect. Normalized repertoire overlap in related mother-child pairs was always slightly higher than in unrelated mother-child pairs, but the difference was never significant. With a sensitivity of about 100 clones per million clonotypes, no persistent microchimeric T cell clones were detected. The study used deep NGS to compare TCR beta repertoires of mothers and children, seeking features distinguishing related mother-child pairs from unrelated individuals. On average, the children were approximately 11 +/- 4 years old, while the mothers were around 42 +/- 4 years old. Libraries were sequenced on Illumina HiSeq 2000 with 100+100 nt paired-end reads after adapter ligation with NEBNext reagents. To prevent cross-contamination, the mother and child libraries were prepared one month apart and sequenced in separate runs. Between roughly 500,000 and 2,100,000 distinct TCR beta clonotypes were identified per donor. Naive TCR beta clonotypes were estimated from low-frequency clonotypes matched to each donor's FACS-determined naive share, without sorting.

This receptor chain uses TRBV12-3 or TRBV12-4 and TRBJ1-2; TRBD1 agrees with 8 junctional bases. The TCR originated in a boy younger than 18 in good health. Material: blood. The CDR3 amino acid sequence is: CASGRTGWDYGYTS. The DNA sequence reads TGTGCCAGCGGCCGGACAGGGTGGGACTATGGCTACACCTCC.